This T cell receptor (beta chain) is from a study of early stage breast cancer tumors. Study-level background: Most of the 16 invasive tumors were ER+, PR+ and HER2-. Broader study findings: Bulk DNA sequencing of unsorted cells missed chain pairing and markers.

In regard to this clone: The antigen is not known.

This normal breast sample came from a site roughly 2-4 cm away from the tumor. Normal breast often needed roughly 90-310 mg of tissue for enough DNA. This CDR3 region has 14 residues. J lost 8 bases, V lost 4 bases, and 8 bases had no gene match. Germline V CDR1 and CDR2: WNHNN, SYGVQD (reference sequence). Here immunoSEQ multiplex PCR was the method, and the copy in TCRdb shows in-frame clones only, minus some. The sample includes 8,500 to 10,000 clones, 71% seen only once; the top ten take approximately 17%. The specimen was normal breast tissue next to the tumor. This TCR derives from a person aged 55 to 75 with breast cancer. The chain combines TRBV10-1 with TRBJ1-2; 9 nucleotides line up with TRBD1. The CDR3 is CASSGTRTGDGYTF. CDR3 DNA: TGCGCCAGCAGTGGTACTAGGACAGGGGACGGCTACACCTTC.